The source of this T cell receptor (beta chain) is a study of T cell changes during pregnancy in multiple sclerosis. The table came from immunoSEQ multiplex PCR; TCRdb's copy has only in-frame clones and leaves some out. The profile shows approximately 130,000 clones, 90% to 96% of them singletons. V was clipped by 6 bases and J by 2 bases; unmatched bases: 0. The length of the CDR3 is 12 residues. Germline V gene data show CDR1 as SNHLY and CDR2 as FYNNEI. The chain recombines TRBV2 with TRBJ1-2; 7 bases align to TRBD1. The specimen was peripheral blood, collected after pregnancy. The sequence was collected from a female donor with multiple sclerosis, enrolled in a pregnancy study. CDR3 nucleotides: TGTGCCAGCAGGGGACAGAACTATGGCTACACCTTC. This gives the protein CASRGQNYGYTF.